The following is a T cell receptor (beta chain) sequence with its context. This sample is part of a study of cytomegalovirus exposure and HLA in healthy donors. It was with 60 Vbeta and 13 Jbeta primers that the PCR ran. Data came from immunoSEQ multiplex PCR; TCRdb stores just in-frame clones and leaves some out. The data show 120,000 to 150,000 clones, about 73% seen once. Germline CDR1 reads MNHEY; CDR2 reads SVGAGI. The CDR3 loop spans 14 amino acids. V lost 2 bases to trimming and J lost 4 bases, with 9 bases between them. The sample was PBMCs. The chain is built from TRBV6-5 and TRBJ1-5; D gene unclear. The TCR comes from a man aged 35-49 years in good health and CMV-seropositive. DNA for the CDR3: TGTGCCAGCAGTTACGGTCAGAAAAATCAGCCCCAGCATTTT. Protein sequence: CASSYGQKNQPQHF.